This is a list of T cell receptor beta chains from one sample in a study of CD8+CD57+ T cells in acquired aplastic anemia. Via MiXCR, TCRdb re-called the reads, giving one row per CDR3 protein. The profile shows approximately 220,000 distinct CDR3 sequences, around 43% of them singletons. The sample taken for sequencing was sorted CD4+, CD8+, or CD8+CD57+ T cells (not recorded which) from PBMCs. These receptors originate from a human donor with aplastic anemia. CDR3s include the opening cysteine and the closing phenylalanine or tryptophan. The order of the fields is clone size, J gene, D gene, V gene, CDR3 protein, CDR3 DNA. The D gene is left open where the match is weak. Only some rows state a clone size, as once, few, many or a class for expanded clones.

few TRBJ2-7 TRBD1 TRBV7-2 CASSGQTGLPYEQYF TGTGCCAGCAGCGGGCAGACAGGGTTACCCTACGAGCAGTACTTC
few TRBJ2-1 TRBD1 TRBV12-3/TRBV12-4 CASSFGTGTPYNGQFF TGTGCCAGCAGCTTTGGGACAGGTACTCCCTACAATGGGCAGTTCTTC
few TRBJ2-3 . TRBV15 CATSSSQGGSDTQYF TGTGCCACCAGCAGCTCCCAGGGGGGATCAGATACGCAGTATTTT
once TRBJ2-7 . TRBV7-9 CASSLTGGREQYF TGTGCCAGCAGCCTGACCGGAGGAAGGGAGCAGTACTTC
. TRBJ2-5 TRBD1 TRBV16 CASSHRRDRGGQETQYF TGTGCCAGCAGCCATCGTCGGGACAGGGGAGGCCAAGAGACCCAGTACTTC
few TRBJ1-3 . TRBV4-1 CASSLNRYSGNTIYF TGCGCCAGCAGCCTAAACCGCTACTCTGGAAACACCATATATTTT
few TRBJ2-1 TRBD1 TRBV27 CASSPPGGQYNEQFF TGTGCCAGCAGTCCCCCTGGGGGACAGTACAATGAGCAGTTCTTC
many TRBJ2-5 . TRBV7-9 CASSPAGGLVGETQYF TGTGCCAGCAGCCCGGCTGGAGGGCTGGTCGGAGAGACCCAGTACTTC
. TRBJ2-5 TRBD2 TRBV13 CASSSLGRASGREETQYF TGTGCCAGCAGCTCCCTCGGCCGGGCTAGCGGGCGAGAAGAGACCCAGTACTTC
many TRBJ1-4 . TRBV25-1 CASSEAGATNEKLFF TGTGCCAGCAGTGAGGCGGGGGCAACTAATGAAAAACTGTTTTTT
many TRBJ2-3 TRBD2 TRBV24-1 CATSDPLGEGDTQYF TGTGCCACCAGTGATCCCCTAGGGGAGGGCGATACGCAGTATTTT
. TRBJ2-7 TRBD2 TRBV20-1 CSANLLTGLAGDSYEQYF TGCAGTGCCAATCTTCTGACGGGACTAGCGGGGGACTCCTACGAGCAGTACTTC
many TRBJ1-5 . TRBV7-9 CASSLEGVNQPQHF TGTGCCAGCAGCTTAGAAGGGGTGAATCAGCCCCAGCATTTT
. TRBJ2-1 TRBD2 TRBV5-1 CASSPDSGPSYNEQFF TGCGCCAGCAGCCCGGATAGCGGGCCTTCCTACAATGAGCAGTTCTTC
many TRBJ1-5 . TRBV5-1 CASSSSVGDQPQHF TGCGCCAGCAGCTCAAGCGTAGGAGATCAGCCCCAGCATTTT
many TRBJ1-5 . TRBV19 CASSARNQPQHF TGTGCCAGTAGTGCACGTAATCAGCCCCAGCATTTT
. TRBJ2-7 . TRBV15 CATSRDRGAEQYF TGTGCCACCAGCAGAGACAGGGGAGCCGAGCAGTACTTC
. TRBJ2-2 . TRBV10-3 CAISTPPPGQRTLDTGELFF TGTGCCATCAGTACTCCCCCGCCGGGCCAAAGGACGTTGGACACCGGGGAGCTGTTTTTT
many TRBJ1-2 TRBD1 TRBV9 CASSARQDRSVYGYTF TGTGCCAGCAGCGCGAGGCAGGACAGGAGCGTCTATGGCTACACCTTC
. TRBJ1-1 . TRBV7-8 CASSSRTANTEAFF TGTGCCAGCAGCTCCCGGACAGCCAACACTGAAGCTTTCTTT
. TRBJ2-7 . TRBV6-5 CASSYSEAREQYF TGTGCCAGCAGTTACTCGGAGGCTCGCGAGCAGTACTTC
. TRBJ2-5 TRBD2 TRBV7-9 CASSQTSGDQETQYF TGTGCCAGCAGTCAGACTAGCGGAGACCAAGAGACCCAGTACTTC
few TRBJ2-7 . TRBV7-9 CASRKGLAYEQYF TGTGCCAGCAGGAAGGGGTTGGCCTACGAGCAGTACTTC
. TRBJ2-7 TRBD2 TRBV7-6 CASSPSGSSYEQYF TGTGCCAGCAGCCCTAGCGGGAGCTCCTACGAGCAGTACTTC
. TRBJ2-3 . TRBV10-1 CASSEVPGDTQYF TGCGCCAGCAGTGAGGTACCTGGAGATACGCAGTATTTT
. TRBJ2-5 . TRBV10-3 CAISGLRGTSSQETQYF TGTGCCATCAGTGGGTTACGAGGGACATCTTCTCAAGAGACCCAGTACTTC
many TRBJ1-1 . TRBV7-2 CASSSRSHEAFF TGTGCCAGCAGCTCCAGGTCCCATGAAGCTTTCTTT
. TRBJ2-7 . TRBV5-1 CASSLAGGGIYEQYF TGCGCCAGCAGCTTGGCAGGGGGAGGGATCTACGAGCAGTACTTC
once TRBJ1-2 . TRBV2 CASSEVRLQNYGYTF TGTGCCAGCAGTGAAGTCCGGTTACAGAACTATGGCTACACCTTC
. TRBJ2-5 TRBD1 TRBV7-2 CASSPRQGMETQYF TGTGCCAGCTCACCCCGACAGGGAATGGAGACCCAGTACTTC
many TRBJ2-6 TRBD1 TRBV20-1 CSAPHYRGYGSGANVLTF TGCAGTGCTCCACACTACAGGGGATACGGGTCTGGGGCCAACGTCCTGACTTTC
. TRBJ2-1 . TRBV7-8 CASSYPAGHNEQFF TGTGCCAGCAGCTACCCCGCGGGGCACAATGAGCAGTTCTTC
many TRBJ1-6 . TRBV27 CASSTGGAQAAPPLHF TGTGCCAGCAGCACGGGGGGGGCGCAGGCAGCCCCACCCCTCCACTTT
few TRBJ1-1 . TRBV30 CAWGDSGNTEAFF TGTGCCTGGGGGGACTCCGGGAACACTGAAGCTTTCTTT
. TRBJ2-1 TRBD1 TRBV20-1 CSARTGGYNEQFF TGCAGTGCTAGGACAGGGGGGTACAATGAGCAGTTCTTC
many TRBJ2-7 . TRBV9 CASSVDGIPGYEQYF TGTGCCAGCAGCGTAGACGGGATCCCGGGCTACGAGCAGTACTTC
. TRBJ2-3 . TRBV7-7 CASREDREGSTQYF TGTGCCAGCCGGGAGGACAGGGAGGGTTCTACGCAGTATTTT
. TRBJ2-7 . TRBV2 CASSGQLPGEQYF TGTGCCAGCAGTGGACAGCTCCCTGGCGAGCAGTACTTC
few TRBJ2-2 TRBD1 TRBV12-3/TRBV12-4 CASYSKLRTGENTGELFF TGTGCCAGTTACTCCAAGCTCCGGACAGGGGAGAACACCGGGGAGCTGTTTTTT
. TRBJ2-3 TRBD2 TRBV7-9 CASSFAGVSTDTQYF TGTGCCAGCAGCTTCGCGGGGGTCAGCACAGATACGCAGTATTTT
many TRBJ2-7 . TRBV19 CASSPGAQNDYEQYF TGTGCCAGTAGTCCCGGGGCCCAGAATGACTACGAGCAGTACTTC
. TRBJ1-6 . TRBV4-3 CASSQDPPGGNSPLHF TGCGCCAGCAGCCAAGATCCTCCGGGAGGTAATTCACCCCTCCACTTT
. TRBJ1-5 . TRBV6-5 CASSELRPPSNQPQHF TGTGCCAGCAGTGAATTAAGACCTCCTAGCAATCAGCCCCAGCATTTT
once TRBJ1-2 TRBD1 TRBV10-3 CAAPRQGRGHGYTF TGTGCCGCCCCTAGACAGGGAAGGGGGCATGGCTACACCTTC
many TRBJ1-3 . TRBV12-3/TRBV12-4 CASSWGSRVKGNTIYF TGTGCCAGCAGTTGGGGATCGCGGGTGAAAGGAAACACCATATATTTT
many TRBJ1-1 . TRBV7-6 CASSLKRLGTANTEAFF TGTGCCAGCAGCTTAAAACGTCTTGGGACGGCGAACACTGAAGCTTTCTTT
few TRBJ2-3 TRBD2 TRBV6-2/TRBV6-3 CASSWRLAGTSRSGTDTQYF TGTGCCAGCAGTTGGAGACTAGCGGGTACCTCGAGGTCTGGCACAGATACGCAGTATTTT
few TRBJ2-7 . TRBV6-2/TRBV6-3 CASSYSSPYEQYF TGTGCCAGCAGTTACAGTTCTCCCTACGAGCAGTACTTC
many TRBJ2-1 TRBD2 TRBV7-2 CASSLRLAGLYNEQFF TGTGCCAGCAGCTTACGCCTAGCGGGTCTTTACAATGAGCAGTTCTTC
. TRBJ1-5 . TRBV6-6 CASSYKDGNQPQHF TGTGCCAGCAGTTACAAGGACGGCAATCAGCCCCAGCATTTT
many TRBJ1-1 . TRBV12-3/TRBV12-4 CASSTYTEAFF TGTGCCAGCAGCACCTACACTGAAGCTTTCTTT
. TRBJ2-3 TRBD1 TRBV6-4 CASSNGTGDTDTQYF TGTGCCAGCAGCAACGGGACAGGGGACACAGATACGCAGTATTTT
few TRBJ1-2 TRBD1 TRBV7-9 CASSVGQGIGGYTF TGCGCCAGCAGCGTCGGACAGGGAATTGGCGGCTACACCTTC
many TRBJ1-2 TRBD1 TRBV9 CASSGPYRGYGYTF TGTGCCAGCAGCGGGCCCTACAGGGGCTATGGCTACACCTTC